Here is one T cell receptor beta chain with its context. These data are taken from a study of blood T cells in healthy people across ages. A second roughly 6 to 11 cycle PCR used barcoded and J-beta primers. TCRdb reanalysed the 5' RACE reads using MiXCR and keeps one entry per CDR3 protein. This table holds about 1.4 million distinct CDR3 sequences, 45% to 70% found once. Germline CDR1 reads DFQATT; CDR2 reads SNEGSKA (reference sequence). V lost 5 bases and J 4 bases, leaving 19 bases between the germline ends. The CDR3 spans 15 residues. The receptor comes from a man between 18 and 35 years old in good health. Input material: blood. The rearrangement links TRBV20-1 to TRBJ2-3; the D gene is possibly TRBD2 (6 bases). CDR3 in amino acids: CSADSRDSRADTQYF. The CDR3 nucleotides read TGCAGTGCTGATTCCCGGGACTCCCGCGCAGATACGCAGTATTTT.